The 7 T cell receptor beta chains presented below share a single source sample, sequenced in a study of blood T cells in healthy people across ages. It was with a sample-barcoded 5' primer and a J-beta primer mix that a second PCR of roughly 7 to 12 cycles was run. TCRdb reprocessed the 5' RACE reads via MiXCR and lists one record per CDR3 protein. The data show about 900,000 distinct CDR3 sequences, approximately 65% seen once. The sequenced material came from blood. These receptors originate from a man between 25 and 39 years old in good health.

CDR3 bases: TGCAGTGCTAGAGACAGGGCGAGGGGCTACGAGCAGTACTTC. Residues: CSARDRARGYEQYF. The rearrangement uses TRBV20-1 and TRBJ2-4, with D tentatively TRBD1 or TRBD2 (5 bases each). The assigned J gene may be wrong: the sequence end matches TRBJ2-7 better. The CDR3 is made up of 14 amino acids. The germline CDR1 and CDR2 sequences are DFQATT and SNEGSKA (reference sequence).

The J gene is TRBJ2-3, the V gene TRBV5-1, with D possibly matching TRBD2 (5 bases). This CDR3 contains 15 residues. Trimming pared 1 base from V and 3 bases from J, leaving 12 bases between. Germline V CDR1 and CDR2: SGHRS, YFSETQ. The CDR3 loop is CASSLTDPGTDTQYF. CDR3 DNA: TGCGCCAGCAGCTTGACAGACCCGGGAACAGATACGCAGTATTTT.

Points on this clonotype: Compared with germline, one end of the junction differs, possibly owing to a read error. Written as DNA, the CDR3 is TGCACCAGCAGTGTCGGGACCCGCACAGATACGCAGTATTTT. Protein: CTSSVGTRTDTQYF. The chain employs TRBV5-1 and TRBJ2-3, with D perhaps given as TRBD1 or TRBD2 (5 bases each). The germline V gene encodes CDR1 SGHRS and CDR2 YFSETQ. The CDR3 is 14 amino acids.

There are a few counts of this clonotype. This sequence joins TRBV10-3 and TRBJ1-2; 7 positions match TRBD1. J lost 3 bases, V lost 2 bases, and 9 bases had no gene match. This CDR3 has 16 amino acids. Germline assignment: CDR1 ENHRY and CDR2 SYGVKD. The CDR3 DNA sequence: TGTGCCATCAGTGAGCCGAGCAAGGGGACAGACTATGGCTACACCTTC. It is translated as CAISEPSKGTDYGYTF.

Worth noting for this clonotype: At one end the junction does not follow the germline gene, possibly because of a read error. The V and J genes are TRBV4-2 and TRBJ2-6; D may be TRBD1 (5 bases). The CDR3 is 16 amino acids. Germline lookup yields CDR1 LGHNA and CDR2 YNFKEQ. CDR3 sequence: CASSQSTGSGANVRTF. DNA for the CDR3: TGTGCCAGCAGCCAATCAACAGGCTCTGGGGCCAACGTCCGGACTTTC.

The chain combines TRBV28 with TRBJ2-7; 7 bases map to TRBD1. The trim removed 3 bases at V and 5 bases at J, leaving 16 bases unmatched. The germline V gene encodes CDR1 MDHEN and CDR2 SYDVKM. This CDR3 has 17 residues. The DNA of the CDR3 is TGTGCCAGCAGTTTGTCGGGGTTGACAGGGAAGAAAGACGAGCAGTACTTC. It codes for CASSLSGLTGKKDEQYF.

This clonotype was counted at least ten times. This chain connects TRBV4-2 to TRBJ2-5; 7 nucleotides align to TRBD1. The CDR3 has 14 amino acids. CDR1 is LGHNA and CDR2 is YNFKEQ in the germline V gene. The junction had 2 bases not matched to a gene; V was cut back by 0 bases and J by 4 bases. The CDR3 spells CASSQDTGAETQYF. The CDR3 DNA follows: TGTGCCAGCAGCCAAGATACAGGGGCAGAGACCCAGTACTTC.